Sequencing of this T cell receptor beta chain was carried out in a study of cytomegalovirus exposure and HLA in healthy donors. Study at large: The approximately 710 first-cohort repertoires and the 100 to 150 validation repertoires shared the same platform, a later analysis reported. Study-wide points: Rare sequences made up most TCRs, while some public TCRs were found in many donors. High sensitivity and specificity were reportedly achieved when the classifier diagnosed cytomegalovirus status.

As to this clone: Its antigen is as yet unknown.

The protocol was immunoSEQ multiplex PCR, while the TCRdb copy is restricted to in-frame clones and leaves out a portion. The data contain about 160,000 clones, nearly 90% of them seen just once; the ten biggest clones take up 9% to 12%. Separation from the roughly 670-subject first cohort characterized the approximately 120-subject validation cohort, to which the donors belonged. Input material: PBMCs. This sequence originates from a woman younger than 35 in good health and CMV-seropositive.

The CDR3 spells CASSRGTLLGEQYF. DNA of the CDR3: TGTGCCAGCAGCCGGGGGACGCTCCTAGGCGAGCAGTACTTC. The V gene is TRBV9, the J gene TRBJ2-7, with D tentatively TRBD2 (6 bases). Germline V gene lookup returns CDR1 SGDLS and CDR2 YYNGEE. V was pared by 4 bases and J by 6 bases, with 17 bases between. This CDR3 region has 14 residues.